This paragraph covers one T cell receptor beta chain sequence. Here immunoSEQ multiplex PCR was the method, and the copy in TCRdb shows in-frame clones only, minus some. The sample holds 3,000 to 3,500 clones, 95% seen once. This entry comes from a study of brain metastases from non-small cell lung cancer. Trimming cost V 6 bases and J 5 bases, with 14 bases left between them. Germline CDR1 reads MDHEN; CDR2 reads SYDVKM. The CDR3 length is 14 residues. The sequencing input was tumor-adjacent normal tissue. J is TRBJ2-4 and V is TRBV28; TRBD2 is a possible D gene (6 bases). This receptor was obtained from a donor aged 40 or over with non-small cell lung cancer. Here the CDR3 reads CASREGPGQNIQYF. Here the CDR3 DNA reads TGTGCCAGCAGGGAGGGACCCGGGCAAAACATTCAGTACTTC.